The 28 T cell receptor beta chains below come from one sample, sequenced in a study of blood T cell repertoires in COVID-19. Assay: immunoSEQ multiplex PCR; the TCRdb copy retains only in-frame clones and omits some. The sample consists of around 94,000 clones, 75% to 90% of them appearing once. Sequencing was done on a sample of peripheral blood. Every receptor here comes from a human donor in a cohort sampled during active COVID-19.

The count of this clone is one. J is TRBJ2-1 and V is TRBV3-1 (or the pseudogene TRBV3-2); the match to TRBD2 covers 8 bases. CDR1 LGHDT and CDR2 YNNKEL come from the germline V gene (reference sequence). After removal of 5 bases from V and 4 bases from J, the junction contained 13 bases not matched to a gene. This CDR3 region has 17 residues. CDR3 bases: TGTGCCAGCAGCTACGACTCTCGGGGGGGCTCGTACAATGAGCAGTTCTTC. Its translation is CASSYDSRGGSYNEQFF.

This clone was observed a handful of times. The rearrangement joins TRBV18 to TRBJ2-7, with TRBD1 identical over 8 bases. J gave up 5 bases and V 3 bases, and 3 bases lay outside the gene matches. The CDR3 loop spans 13 amino acids. Germline loops: CDR1 KGHSH, CDR2 LQKENI. The CDR3 sequence is CASSPDRVNEQYF. In DNA, the CDR3 is TGTGCCAGCTCACCGGACAGGGTAAACGAGCAGTACTTC.

The chain links TRBV5-5 to TRBJ2-3; no firm D call. Germline CDR1 is SGHKS and CDR2 is YYEKEE (reference sequence). The CDR3 is made up of 13 amino acids. The V end lost 0 bases, the J end lost 5 bases, and 7 bases lay between the germline ends. In DNA, the CDR3 is TGTGCCAGCAGCTTGGGACTTGGAGATACGCAGTATTTT. The encoded protein is CASSLGLGDTQYF.

The chain uses TRBV7-2 and TRBJ2-3; TRBD2 aligns across 8 bases. Germline V gene lookup returns CDR1 SGHTA and CDR2 FQGNSA. V lost 1 base and J lost 10; bases outside the gene matches: 10. This CDR3 contains 15 residues. CDR3 amino acids: CASSLVFAGGGAQYF. Written as DNA, the CDR3 is TGTGCCAGCAGCTTAGTGTTTGCGGGGGGAGGTGCGCAGTATTTT.

V and J are TRBV11-2 and TRBJ2-2; tentative D call: TRBD2 (6 bases). Trimming removed 5 bases from V and 5 bases from J, with 15 bases in between. Germline V gives CDR1 SGHAT, CDR2 FQNNGV. The CDR3 has 15 residues. CDR3 amino acids: CASSQGLRGTGELFF. The CDR3 bases are TGTGCCAGCAGCCAAGGGCTACGGGGGACCGGGGAGCTGTTTTTT.

The V and J genes are TRBV5-4 and TRBJ2-3; 8 bases match TRBD2. This CDR3 is built from 18 residues. V trimming: 0 bases; J trimming: 0 bases; junction bases outside the gene matches: 9. Germline V CDR1 and CDR2: SGHNT, YYREEE (reference sequence). CDR3 nucleotides: TGTGCCAGCAGCTTGGACTGGCGGGGGGTCACTAGCACAGATACGCAGTATTTT. It specifies CASSLDWRGVTSTDTQYF.

This rearrangement joins TRBV24-1 to TRBJ2-2; tentatively, D is TRBD2 (7 bases). Germline V gene data show CDR1 as KGHDR and CDR2 as SFDVKD. The CDR3 consists of 16 residues. Trimming pared 1 base from V and 5 bases from J, leaving 13 bases between. The CDR3 DNA reads TGTGCCACCAGTGATTTCTCCAGGGGAGGGACCGGGGAGCTGTTTTTT. Its protein product is CATSDFSRGGTGELFF.

This chain joins TRBV6-5 and TRBJ2-7; D not resolved. The length of the CDR3 is 11 residues. Germline CDR1 reads MNHEY; CDR2 reads SVGAGI. Trimming cost V 8 bases and J 5 bases, with 10 bases left between them. CDR3 in DNA: TGTGCCAGCGGCCGAGCGAACGAGCAGTACTTC. It yields the protein CASGRANEQYF.

The genes are TRBV4-1 and TRBJ2-3, with 7 bases matching TRBD2. Germline V gene sequence: CDR1 MGHRA, CDR2 YSYEKL. The CDR3 is made up of 16 amino acids. J lost 5 bases, V lost 0 bases, and 8 bases had no gene match. CDR3 in amino acids: CASSQDSSGVVDTQYF. The CDR3 DNA is TGCGCCAGCAGCCAAGATTCCAGCGGGGTTGTAGATACGCAGTATTTT.

This clone was counted a single time. V is TRBV5-1 and J is TRBJ1-4, with a possible D match to TRBD1 (5 bases). This CDR3 has 16 amino acids. V gave up 0 bases and J gave up 7 bases, with 16 bases separating them. Germline CDR1 is SGHRS and CDR2 is YFSETQ. CDR3 in DNA: TGCGCCAGCAGCTTGGTGCCCGGGCCAACAGGTGAAAAACTGTTTTTT. Translating it yields CASSLVPGPTGEKLFF.

The V and J genes are TRBV11-2 and TRBJ2-7; 9 nucleotides agree with TRBD1. Germline CDR1 is SGHAT and CDR2 is FQNNGV. The CDR3 contains 17 residues. J lost 0 bases, V lost 6 bases, and 12 bases had no gene match. This chain's CDR3 is CASRQKRGTGSSYEQYF. For the CDR3, the DNA is TGTGCCAGCAGGCAGAAGAGAGGGACAGGGAGCTCCTACGAGCAGTACTTC.

This sequence joins TRBV5-8 and TRBJ1-2, with no clear D. Trimming took 4 bases from V and 4 from J, leaving 14 bases between them. CDR1 SGHTS and CDR2 YDEGEE come from the germline V gene. The CDR3 sequence is 14 residues long. DNA for the CDR3: TGTGCCAGCAGCCATGGGCCAGGATCCTATGGCTACACCTTC. Protein product: CASSHGPGSYGYTF. Full variable domain (outside the CDR3, taken from reference TRBV5-8 and TRBJ1-2): EAGVTQSPTHLIKTRGQQATLRCSPISGHTSVYWYQQALGLGLQFLLWYDEGEERNRGNFPPRFSGRQFPNYSSELNVNALELEDSALYLCASSHGPGSYGYTFGSGTRLTVV.

The J gene is TRBJ2-7, the V gene TRBV5-1; no definite D call. Trimming shortened V by 1 base and J by 2 bases, and 7 bases separated the two germline ends. Germline loops: CDR1 SGHRS, CDR2 YFSETQ. This CDR3 has 13 amino acids. Here the CDR3 reads CASSLFQAYEQYF. CDR3 DNA sequence: TGCGCCAGCAGCTTGTTTCAGGCCTACGAGCAGTACTTC.

This chain joins TRBV7-2 and TRBJ2-7; TRBD2 aligns across 10 bases. Germline CDR1 reads SGHTA; CDR2 reads FQGNSA. The CDR3 totals 14 residues. With V trimmed by 6 bases and J by 6 bases, 8 bases remained unmatched. The CDR3 coding sequence is TGTGCCAGCAGTCCTCTAGCGGGGGTTAGCGAGCAGTACTTC. As protein: CASSPLAGVSEQYF.

The chain carries TRBV5-1 and TRBJ1-3; D is unclear. Germline assignment: CDR1 SGHRS and CDR2 YFSETQ. The CDR3 spans 15 residues. Trimming left V 2 bases short and J 0 bases short, with 9 bases between. CDR3 sequence (DNA): TGCGCCAGCAGCTTTTCAGGCGACTCTGGAAACACCATATATTTT. Its translation is CASSFSGDSGNTIYF.

The rearrangement uses TRBV18 and TRBJ2-2; D perhaps matches TRBD1 (6 bases). The CDR3 extends over 16 amino acids. V lost 3 bases, J lost 1 base, and 12 bases lay in between. Germline V gene lookup returns CDR1 KGHSH and CDR2 LQKENI. CDR3 protein: CASSPEDSMNTGELFF. In DNA form, the CDR3 reads TGTGCCAGCTCACCGGAGGACAGCATGAACACCGGGGAGCTGTTTTTT.

The CDR3: CASSSPAGGSTDTQYF. For the CDR3, the DNA is TGTGCCAGCAGCTCACCAGCGGGGGGAAGCACAGATACGCAGTATTTT. This chain links TRBV5-4 with TRBJ2-3; 9 nucleotides agree with TRBD2. Germline CDR1 reads SGHNT; CDR2 reads YYREEE (reference sequence). V shed 3 bases and J 0 bases; nucleotides not matched to a gene: 5. The CDR3 runs to 16 residues.

This sequence joins TRBV7-2 and TRBJ1-5; D might be TRBD1 (5 bases). Trimming pared 5 bases from V and 2 bases from J, leaving 19 bases between. This CDR3 region has 17 residues. From germline, CDR1 is SGHTA and CDR2 FQGNSA. CDR3 in DNA: TGTGCCAGCAGCCCCTCCGGAGCAGGGTGGGGCAATCAGCCCCAGCATTTT. It codes for CASSPSGAGWGNQPQHF.

The chain uses TRBV5-1 and TRBJ1-5; D gene ambiguous. This CDR3 is built from 13 residues. Deletions cut 4 bases from V and 4 bases from J, with 9 bases between. Germline V gene data show CDR1 as SGHRS and CDR2 as YFSETQ. The DNA of the CDR3 is TGCGCCAGCAGCCAACAGCCTAATCAGCCCCAGCATTTT. The encoded protein is CASSQQPNQPQHF.

This chain joins TRBV7-9 and TRBJ2-2, with D possibly TRBD1 on 6 matching bases. This CDR3 contains 13 residues. Trimming shortened V by 6 bases and J by 6 bases, and 11 bases separated the two germline ends. Germline assignment: CDR1 SEHNR and CDR2 FQNEAQ (reference sequence). This CDR3 is CASSQGGSGELFF. CDR3 sequence (DNA): TGTGCCAGCAGTCAAGGGGGATCCGGGGAGCTGTTTTTT.

The rearrangement joins TRBV7-9 to TRBJ2-1; 8 nucleotides align to TRBD1. Germline loops: CDR1 SEHNR, CDR2 FQNEAQ (reference sequence). The J segment lost 5 bases and the V segment lost 6 bases, leaving 12 bases of the junction unmatched. The length of the CDR3 is 16 residues. Here the CDR3 DNA reads TGTGCCAGCAGTTCCTCCCGGGACAGGATAAACAATGAGCAGTTCTTC. Residues: CASSSSRDRINNEQFF.

The chain has TRBV6-2 or TRBV6-3 and TRBJ2-7; no firm D call. Germline CDR1 MNHEY, CDR2 SVGEGT. There are 12 residues in the CDR3. Trimming left V 5 bases short and J 3 bases short, with 8 bases between. The CDR3 nucleotides are TGTGCCAGCAGTACAAGACACTACGAGCAGTACTTC. Amino acid sequence: CASSTRHYEQYF.

As to this clone: Additional DNA sequences in this sample encode the identical CDR3. This chain connects TRBV18 to TRBJ2-7; D is unresolved. Germline loops: CDR1 KGHSH, CDR2 LQKENI. This CDR3 contains 13 residues. The V gene lost 0 bases and the J gene lost 3 bases, with 6 bases spanning the gap. CDR3 amino acids: CASSPPGSYEQYF. CDR3 DNA sequence: TGTGCCAGCTCACCACCGGGCAGCTACGAGCAGTACTTC.

The V and J genes are TRBV6-4 and TRBJ2-4; possibly TRBD1 for D (6 bases). The ends were cut back, 6 bases at V and 9 bases at J, with 15 bases in the middle. CDR3 length: 13 amino acids. Germline V gene lookup returns CDR1 MRHNA and CDR2 SNTAGT. The CDR3 reads CASSADRVGIQYF. In DNA, the CDR3 is TGTGCCAGCAGCGCGGACAGAGTTGGCATTCAGTACTTC.

The chain combines TRBV10-2 with TRBJ1-4, with 12 bases matching TRBD1. Germline-derived CDR1 and CDR2 are WSHSY and SAAADI. V lost 6 bases to trimming and J lost 6 bases; unmatched junction nucleotides: 2. CDR3 length equals 14 residues. The CDR3 coding sequence is TGCGCCAGCAGGGGACAGGGGGCTGATGAAAAACTGTTTTTT. Translated, it gives CASRGQGADEKLFF.

This chain joins TRBV7-2 and TRBJ1-6, with D perhaps TRBD1 (6 bases). Trimming took 5 bases from V and 14 from J, leaving 16 bases between them. CDR1 is SGHTA and CDR2 is FQGNSA in the germline V gene. CDR3 size: 13 residues. CDR3 coding DNA: TGTGCCAGCAGCCAAACCGGGACATCTACCCTCCACTTT. Amino acids: CASSQTGTSTLHF.

The V call is TRBV9, the J call TRBJ2-2; D gene uncertain. The CDR3 has 16 residues. Trimming left V 0 bases short and J 3 bases short, with 12 bases between. CDR1 SGDLS and CDR2 YYNGEE come from the germline V gene. The CDR3: CASSVGPERYTGELFF. CDR3 DNA: TGTGCCAGCAGCGTAGGTCCAGAGCGCTACACCGGGGAGCTGTTTTTT.

The chain recombines TRBV12-1 with TRBJ2-1; the table's D call, TRBD2, has no DNA check behind it. TRBV12-1 is a known pseudogene. The CDR3 covers 17 residues. The DNA for the CDR3 is TGTGCCAGCGGCGACCGTACTAGCGGGGGGCGGGGCAATGAGCAGTTCTTC. Protein product: CASGDRTSGGRGNEQFF.